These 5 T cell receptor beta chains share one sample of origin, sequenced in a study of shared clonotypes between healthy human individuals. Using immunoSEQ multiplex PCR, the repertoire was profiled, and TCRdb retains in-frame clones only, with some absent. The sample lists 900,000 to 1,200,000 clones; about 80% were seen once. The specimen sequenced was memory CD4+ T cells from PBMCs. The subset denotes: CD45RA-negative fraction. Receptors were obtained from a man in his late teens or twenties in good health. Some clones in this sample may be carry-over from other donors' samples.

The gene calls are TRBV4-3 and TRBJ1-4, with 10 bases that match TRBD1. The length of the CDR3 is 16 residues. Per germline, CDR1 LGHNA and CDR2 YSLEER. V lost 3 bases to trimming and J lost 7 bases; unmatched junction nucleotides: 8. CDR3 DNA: TGCGCCAGCAGCCACGCATCGACAGGGGGCGGTGAAAAACTGTTTTTT. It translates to CASSHASTGGGEKLFF.

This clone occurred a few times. The CDR3 nucleotides read TGCGCCAGCAGCTTTGGTTGGGGGGCGGCAGTTAATGAGCAGTTCTTC. Residues: CASSFGWGAAVNEQFF. The gene calls are TRBV5-1 and TRBJ2-1; D may correspond to TRBD1 or TRBD2 (6 bases each). Germline V gene lookup returns CDR1 SGHRS and CDR2 YFSETQ. With 2 bases removed from V and 7 bases from J, the gap between germline ends came to 19 bases. The CDR3 sequence is 16 residues long.

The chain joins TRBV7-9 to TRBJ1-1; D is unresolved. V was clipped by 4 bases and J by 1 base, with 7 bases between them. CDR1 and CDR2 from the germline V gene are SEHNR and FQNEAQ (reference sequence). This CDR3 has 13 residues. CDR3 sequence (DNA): TGTGCCAGCAGCTCCGCAAGGAACACTGAAGCTTTCTTT. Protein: CASSSARNTEAFF.

The CDR3 here is CASSVLRFSYEQYF. For the CDR3, the DNA is TGTGCCAGCAGTGTTCTTAGGTTCTCCTACGAGCAGTACTTC. The gene calls are TRBV6-1 and TRBJ2-7; the D is unclear. This CDR3 has 14 residues. Germline loops: CDR1 MNHNS, CDR2 SASEGT. The ends were cut back, 4 bases at V and 0 bases at J, with 10 bases in the middle.

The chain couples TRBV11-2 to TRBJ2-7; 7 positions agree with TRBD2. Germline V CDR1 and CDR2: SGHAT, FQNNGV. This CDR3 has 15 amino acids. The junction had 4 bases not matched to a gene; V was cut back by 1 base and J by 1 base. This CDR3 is CASSLVRGGSYEQYF. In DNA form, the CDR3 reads TGTGCCAGCAGCTTAGTTAGGGGAGGGTCCTACGAGCAGTACTTC.